The 22 T cell receptor beta chains in this list originate from one sample, sequenced in a study of blood T cells in healthy people across ages. A sample-barcoded 5' primer and a J-beta primer mix were used in a second PCR of roughly 7 to 12 cycles. TCRdb reprocessed the 5' RACE reads via MiXCR and lists one record per CDR3 protein. The profile shows 540,000 or so distinct CDR3 sequences, 47% of them singletons. The sample consisted of blood. Receptors originate from a man older than 75 in good health.

The V and J genes are TRBV7-9 and TRBJ2-6; D remains unclear. V shed 11 bases and J shed 0 bases, with 8 bases lying between them. Germline CDR1 SEHNR, CDR2 FQNEAQ (reference sequence). The CDR3 spans 13 residues. CDR3 loop: CASESSGANVLTF. CDR3 nucleotide sequence: TGTGCCTCCGAAAGCTCTGGGGCCAACGTCCTGACTTTC.

The J gene is TRBJ2-1, the V gene TRBV6-2 or TRBV6-3; 7 positions agree with TRBD1. The CDR3 covers 13 residues. Losses at the gene ends were 11 bases for V and 9 bases for J; bases not matched to a gene: 13. CDR1 is MNHEY, CDR2 SVGEGT, per germline. For the CDR3, the DNA is TGTGCCGGAAACAGGGGCGGGCTGTTTGAGCAGTTCTTC. Protein product: CAGNRGGLFEQFF.

V gene TRBV7-9 combines with J gene TRBJ2-7; TRBD1 is a possible D gene (6 bases). This CDR3 is 14 amino acids long. Trimming removed 4 bases from V and 6 bases from J, with 16 bases in between. Germline lookup yields CDR1 SEHNR and CDR2 FQNEAQ (reference sequence). The CDR3 nucleotides are TGTGCCAGCAGCTCCGAGACAGGTACCTGCGAGCAGTACTTC. It encodes CASSSETGTCEQYF.

The rearrangement uses TRBV10-2 and TRBJ2-3; TRBD2 agrees at 7 bases. CDR1 is WSHSY, CDR2 SAAADI, per germline. This CDR3 region has 14 residues. V was clipped by 2 bases and J by 3 bases; unmatched bases: 2. Written as DNA, the CDR3 is TGCGCCAGCAGTGAGGGCGGGGGAACAGATACGCAGTATTTT. It yields the protein CASSEGGGTDTQYF.

The chain has TRBV7-3 and TRBJ2-1; TRBD1 is a possible D gene (5 bases). V lost 7 bases to trimming and J lost 5 bases, with 15 bases between them. The CDR3 spans 14 residues. Germline V gene sequence: CDR1 SGHTA, CDR2 FQGTGA. CDR3 protein: CASTRAGGHNEQFF. The CDR3 coding sequence is TGTGCCAGCACCAGGGCTGGCGGACACAATGAGCAGTTCTTC.

The table lists this clonotype with a few counts. This chain joins TRBV3-1 and TRBJ2-5; D is ambiguous. Germline loops: CDR1 LGHDT, CDR2 YNNKEL (reference sequence). V shed 2 bases and J shed 2 bases, with 12 bases lying between them. The CDR3 sequence is 15 residues long. CDR3 in amino acids: CASSQYGQAQETQYF. The CDR3 DNA sequence: TGTGCCAGCAGCCAATACGGGCAGGCTCAAGAGACCCAGTACTTC.

As concerns this clonotype: Being one base from a much bigger clone, this may be a read error. The CDR3: CASSYILGEDYGYTF. CDR3 sequence (DNA): TGTGCCAGCAGTTACATCCTGGGGGAGGACTATGGCTACACCTTC. The rearrangement joins TRBV6-6 to TRBJ1-2; the D gene is possibly TRBD1 (5 bases). V was shortened by 2 bases and J by 3 bases, with 13 bases between the two germline ends. The germline V gene has CDR1 MNHNY and CDR2 SVGAGI (reference sequence). The CDR3 is 15 residues long.

This chain connects TRBV20-1 to TRBJ1-2, with D unclear. V was clipped by 6 bases and J by 0 bases, with 11 bases between them. CDR1 and CDR2 from the germline V gene are DFQATT and SNEGSKA (reference sequence). The CDR3 loop spans 13 amino acids. The CDR3 here is CSAARETNYGYTF. CDR3 nucleotide sequence: TGCAGTGCGGCACGGGAAACTAACTATGGCTACACCTTC.

The chain has TRBV7-9 and TRBJ1-1, with D maybe TRBD1 (5 bases). The V gene's germline CDR1 is SEHNR and CDR2 FQNEAQ (reference sequence). The V end was cut by 6 bases, the J end by 10 bases, with 21 bases between. The CDR3 covers 14 residues. DNA for the CDR3: TGTGCCAGCAGTCAACCGGGACTCCCCGGCGGAGCTTTCTTT. Protein sequence: CASSQPGLPGGAFF.

This clonotype came up a few times. The CDR3, as DNA: TGTGCCAGCAGTCCAAGTAGCGGGGGGGCCACAGATACGCAGTATTTT. This sequence encodes CASSPSSGGATDTQYF. The chain combines TRBV12-3 or TRBV12-4 with TRBJ2-3, with 11 bases identical to TRBD2. The length of the CDR3 is 16 residues. V lost 5 bases and J lost 2; bases outside the gene matches: 6.

This chain uses TRBV7-9 with TRBJ1-2, with D maybe TRBD1 (5 bases). Germline V gene sequence: CDR1 SEHNR, CDR2 FQNEAQ (reference sequence). The CDR3 runs 13 residues. V was pared by 1 base and J by 8 bases, with 11 bases between. In nucleotides, the CDR3 is TGTGCCAGCAGCTTAGGGGGGGGGACCGGCTACACCTTC. This encodes CASSLGGGTGYTF.

The V call is TRBV20-1, the J call TRBJ2-1; D is uncertain. Deletions cut 3 bases from V and 3 bases from J, with 9 bases between. This CDR3 contains 13 residues. Per the germline V gene, CDR1 is DFQATT and CDR2 is SNEGSKA (reference sequence). The CDR3 DNA sequence: TGCAGTGCTAGTGACCGGAACTACAATGAGCAGTTCTTC. Amino acids: CSASDRNYNEQFF.

V and J are TRBV6-1 and TRBJ2-6; the D gene is possibly TRBD2 (5 bases). From germline, CDR1 is MNHNS and CDR2 SASEGT. The CDR3 has 16 residues. V was clipped by 4 bases and J by 4 bases, with 14 bases between them. The CDR3 reads CASSGGGLRGANVLTF. For the CDR3, the DNA is TGTGCCAGCAGTGGTGGCGGACTTAGAGGGGCCAACGTCCTGACTTTC.

V and J are TRBV5-1 and TRBJ1-2, with D tentatively TRBD1 (5 bases). Deletions cut 3 bases from V and 4 bases from J, with 13 bases between. The CDR3 extends over 14 amino acids. Germline assignment: CDR1 SGHRS and CDR2 YFSETQ. The CDR3 bases are TGCGCCAGCAGCTCCGAACCCGGGACCTATGGCTACACCTTC. Translated: CASSSEPGTYGYTF.

CDR3 sequence reads: CASSFGQRSQETQYF. Written as DNA, the CDR3 is TGTGCCAGCAGTTTCGGGCAGCGATCCCAAGAGACCCAGTACTTC. V and J are TRBV12-3 or TRBV12-4 and TRBJ2-4; D is undetermined. The DNA matches TRBJ2-5 better at its end, which makes the J call doubtful. This CDR3 is built from 15 residues.

This clonotype has a handful of counts. The genes are TRBV29-1 and TRBJ2-7; D perhaps matches TRBD1 (5 bases). The DNA end is more similar to TRBJ2-5, so the J call may be wrong. The V gene's germline CDR1 is SQVTM and CDR2 ANQGSEA. The CDR3 contains 14 residues. The CDR3 DNA reads TGCAGCGTTGACGGTGGCAGGGTGGTAGAGACCCAGTACTTC. This encodes CSVDGGRVVETQYF.

The chain is built from TRBV27 and TRBJ2-1; D might be TRBD1 or TRBD2, each matching 5 bases. The V end was cut by 4 bases, the J end by 4 bases, with 17 bases between. CDR3 size: 16 residues. CDR1 MNHEY and CDR2 SMNVEV come from the germline V gene (reference sequence). CDR3 in DNA: TGTGCCAGCAGTTCCCGGGACCCCATTCGGTACAATGAGCAGTTCTTC. Its translation is CASSSRDPIRYNEQFF.

The chain employs TRBV3-1 and TRBJ2-1; 9 bases match TRBD1. Germline CDR1 LGHDT, CDR2 YNNKEL (reference sequence). Trimming at V came to 3 bases and at J to 6 bases, leaving 6 bases not matched to a gene. This CDR3 spans 15 amino acids. The CDR3 sequence: CASSQEAGQGNEQFF. CDR3 coding DNA: TGTGCCAGCAGCCAGGAGGCGGGACAGGGCAATGAGCAGTTCTTC.

About this clonotype itself: At one end, the junction sequence differs from germline, possibly due to a read error. The chain couples TRBV20-1 to TRBJ2-1; 7 bases are a match to TRBD2. CDR1 is DFQATT, CDR2 SNEGSKA, per germline (reference sequence). The CDR3 is 18 amino acids. CDR3 sequence reads: CSAQSVPAGVSSYNKQFF. Here the CDR3 DNA reads TGCAGTGCTCAGAGTGTCCCCGCGGGGGTTAGCTCCTACAATAAGCAGTTCTTC.

The chain carries TRBV7-2 and TRBJ2-1; 12 bases are shared with TRBD2. Germline CDR1 and CDR2: SGHTA and FQGNSA. The CDR3 extends over 15 amino acids. Unmatched junction bases numbered 4, after V lost 4 bases and J lost 6 bases. The CDR3 DNA reads TGTGCCAGCAGCTCCTGGGGACTAGCGGGCAATGAGCAGTTCTTC. Protein sequence: CASSSWGLAGNEQFF. Full variable domain (rest looked up from reference TRBV7-2 and TRBJ2-1): GAGVSQSPSNKVTEKGKDVELRCDPISGHTALYWYRQSLGQGLEFLIYFQGNSAPDKSGLPSDRFSAERTGGSVSTLTIQRTQQEDSAVYLCASSSWGLAGNEQFFGPGTRLTVL.

The rearrangement links TRBV15 to TRBJ2-1; 10 nucleotides agree with TRBD2. The CDR3 is 16 residues long. Germline V gene sequence: CDR1 LNHNV, CDR2 YYDKDF (reference sequence). The junction had 3 bases not matched to a gene; V was cut back by 0 bases and J by 4 bases. CDR3 nucleotides: TGTGCCACCAGCAGAGATTTAGCGGGAGGTTACAATGAGCAGTTCTTC. Translation: CATSRDLAGGYNEQFF.

V usage is TRBV20-1 and J usage is TRBJ1-1, with a weak D call TRBD1 (5 bases). This CDR3 contains 15 residues. The germline gives CDR1 DFQATT, CDR2 SNEGSKA (reference sequence). V shed 1 base and J shed 1 base, with 13 bases lying between them. In nucleotides, the CDR3 is TGCAGTGCTAGAGCCCCAGGGTCCGGGAACACTGAAGCTTTCTTT. This sequence encodes CSARAPGSGNTEAFF.